These 21 T cell receptor beta chains were all obtained from the same sample, sequenced in a study of T cell changes during pregnancy in multiple sclerosis. Using immunoSEQ multiplex PCR, the repertoire was profiled, and TCRdb retains in-frame clones only, with some absent. The sample includes about 56,000 clones, under 95% of them seen just once. This specimen consisted of CD4+ T cells from peripheral blood mononuclear cells, obtained in the second trimester of pregnancy. The receptors derive from a female donor with multiple sclerosis, enrolled in a pregnancy study.

Here the CDR3 DNA reads TGTGCCATCAGTGTACACCCGGGACAGGGGAACACTGAAGCTTTCTTT. It encodes CAISVHPGQGNTEAFF. This chain connects TRBV10-3 to TRBJ1-1; 9 bases align to TRBD1. The CDR3 has 16 residues. Per the germline V gene, CDR1 is ENHRY and CDR2 is SYGVKD. V trimming: 4 bases; J trimming: 1 base; junction bases outside the gene matches: 7.

This sequence joins TRBV5-4 and TRBJ2-3; no definite D call. Trimming removed 5 bases at V and 0 bases at J, with 7 bases between. CDR1 and CDR2 from the germline V gene are SGHNT and YYREEE (reference sequence). CDR3 length: 13 residues. CDR3 sequence: CASSLSSTDTQYF. DNA for the CDR3: TGTGCCAGCAGTCTCAGTAGCACAGATACGCAGTATTTT. Full variable domain (rest looked up from reference TRBV5-4 and TRBJ2-3): ETGVTQSPTHLIKTRGQQVTLRCSSQSGHNTVSWYQQALGQGPQFIFQYYREEENGRGNFPPRFSGLQFPNYSSELNVNALELDDSALYLCASSLSSTDTQYFGPGTRLTVL.

The V gene is TRBV27, the J gene TRBJ2-5; D gene unclear. This CDR3 comprises 14 residues. Germline CDR1 is MNHEY and CDR2 is SMNVEV (reference sequence). V was trimmed by 6 bases and J by 5 bases, leaving 16 bases between them. The CDR3 loop is CASRPGPFLETQYF. CDR3 in DNA: TGTGCCAGCAGACCGGGTCCTTTTTTGGAGACCCAGTACTTC.

This rearrangement joins TRBV19 to TRBJ2-2, with a tentative D call TRBD2 (5 bases). Trimming pared 3 bases from V and 4 bases from J, leaving 12 bases between. Germline V gene lookup returns CDR1 LNHDA and CDR2 SQIVND (reference sequence). The CDR3 extends over 15 amino acids. CDR3 in DNA: TGTGCCAGTAGTATTCTGGCGGGTCGCACCGGGGAGCTGTTTTTT. Protein product: CASSILAGRTGELFF.

The CDR3 DNA reads as TGTGCCAGCAGCGTTAGCAGCATTATGAACACTGAAGCTTTCTTT. It codes for CASSVSSIMNTEAFF. The chain links TRBV9 to TRBJ1-1; no clear D. The CDR3 loop spans 15 amino acids. V shed 2 bases and J shed 0 bases, with 11 bases lying between them. CDR1 is SGDLS and CDR2 is YYNGEE in the germline V gene.

The chain joins TRBV4-1 to TRBJ1-4; 12 nucleotides align to TRBD1. CDR1 is MGHRA, CDR2 YSYEKL, per germline. The CDR3 covers 16 residues. V lost 0 bases and J lost 8; bases outside the gene matches: 4. The CDR3 region has the DNA TGCGCCAGCAGCCAAGATAGCGGGACAGGGGGCGAAAAACTGTTTTTT. This sequence encodes CASSQDSGTGGEKLFF.

The gene calls are TRBV2 and TRBJ1-2; 8 bases are shared with TRBD1. Germline V gene lookup returns CDR1 SNHLY and CDR2 FYNNEI. The CDR3 consists of 14 residues. The J segment lost 6 bases and the V segment lost 0 bases, leaving 3 bases of the junction unmatched. CDR3 residues: CASSEAQGADGYTF. CDR3 sequence (DNA): TGTGCCAGCAGTGAAGCTCAGGGGGCGGATGGCTACACCTTC.

This clone appeared once. The chain has TRBV6-5 and TRBJ1-1; TRBD1 matches at 8 bases. The ends lost 8 bases at V and 3 bases at J; junction bases unmatched: 11. The CDR3 has 15 residues. CDR1 is MNHEY, CDR2 SVGAGI, per germline. CDR3 sequence: CASGQTGAVDTEAFF. DNA of the CDR3: TGTGCCAGCGGTCAGACAGGGGCGGTCGACACTGAAGCTTTCTTT.

This chain connects TRBV2 to TRBJ2-1, with TRBD1 identical over 9 bases. J lost 6 bases, V lost 6 bases, and 6 bases had no gene match. CDR1 and CDR2 (germline): SNHLY, FYNNEI. The CDR3 has 14 residues. The chain's CDR3 is CASSARTGVNEQFF. The CDR3 DNA reads as TGTGCCAGCAGCGCTAGGACAGGGGTCAATGAGCAGTTCTTC.

A single count supports this clone. The chain carries TRBV29-1 and TRBJ1-2, with 7 bases that match TRBD1. Trimming took 4 bases from V and 5 from J; bases not matched to a gene: 10. Looked up from germline, CDR1 is SQVTM and CDR2 is ANQGSEA. The CDR3 loop spans 14 amino acids. The CDR3 loop reads CSVGRRDRGYGYTF. DNA of the CDR3: TGCAGCGTTGGACGCCGGGACAGAGGATATGGCTACACCTTC.

The CDR3 DNA reads TGTGCCAGCGGGAGGGGACGGATACTCTATGGCTACACCTTC. Protein sequence: CASGRGRILYGYTF. The chain has TRBV7-9 and TRBJ1-2, with D maybe TRBD1 (5 bases). Germline V lookup: CDR1 SEHNR, CDR2 FQNEAQ (reference sequence). This CDR3 has 14 residues. V was cut by 8 bases and J by 4 bases, with 17 bases left in between.

The chain links TRBV6-6 to TRBJ2-2; 9 bases line up with TRBD1. The V segment lost 5 bases and the J segment 6 bases; nucleotides outside the gene matches: 10. CDR1 is MNHNY and CDR2 is SVGAGI in the germline V gene (reference sequence). The CDR3 length is 16 residues. The CDR3 region has the DNA TGTGCCAGCAGTCCGCCGGGACAGGGATTCCCCGGGGAGCTGTTTTTT. Protein sequence: CASSPPGQGFPGELFF.

The rearrangement joins TRBV25-1 to TRBJ1-2; the match to TRBD1 covers 7 bases. CDR1 is MGHDK and CDR2 is SYGVNS in the germline V gene. Trimming at V came to 6 bases and at J to 8 bases, leaving 12 bases not matched to a gene. This CDR3 is built from 14 residues. CDR3 amino acids: CASSSGQHSSGYTF. In DNA, the CDR3 is TGTGCCAGCAGCTCGGGACAGCACTCCAGCGGCTACACCTTC.

This clone has just a few counts. The CDR3 DNA follows: TGTGCCAGCAGCTTAAGAGGGAATACGCAGTATTTT. Translating gives CASSLRGNTQYF. V usage is TRBV7-3 and J usage is TRBJ2-3, with D tentatively TRBD2 (5 bases). Germline V gene sequence: CDR1 SGHTA, CDR2 FQGTGA. The germline V and J ends were trimmed by 1 base and 7 bases, with 6 bases remaining between them. The CDR3 is made up of 12 amino acids.

CDR3 loop: CASRPTGGRGRGEQYF. The CDR3 nucleotides read TGTGCCAGCAGACCAACCGGGGGACGGGGACGGGGGGAGCAGTACTTC. The chain is built from TRBV2 and TRBJ2-7; weak D call: TRBD2 (6 bases). The V gene lost 6 bases and the J gene lost 7 bases, with 25 bases spanning the gap. The CDR3 consists of 16 residues. The germline V gene has CDR1 SNHLY and CDR2 FYNNEI.

The rearrangement links TRBV6-4 to TRBJ1-2; TRBD1 aligns across 9 bases. With 4 bases clipped from V and 4 bases from J, the junction kept 10 bases outside the gene matches. Germline lookup yields CDR1 MRHNA and CDR2 SNTAGT. The CDR3 covers 16 residues. The CDR3 DNA sequence: TGTGCCAGCAGTGCCACGGGACAGGGCGATGGCTATGGCTACACCTTC. Its protein is CASSATGQGDGYGYTF.

This sequence joins TRBV9 and TRBJ2-3, with 7 bases aligning to TRBD1. CDR1 is SGDLS and CDR2 is YYNGEE in the germline V gene. The CDR3 contains 15 residues. Losses at the gene ends were 4 bases for V and 2 bases for J; bases not matched to a gene: 7. For the CDR3, the DNA is TGTGCCAGCAGCCTCGGACAGGCCGTCACAGATACGCAGTATTTT. Its translation: CASSLGQAVTDTQYF.

This clone was seen once. V usage is TRBV4-2 and J usage is TRBJ1-1, with 7 bases fitting TRBD1. Germline values: CDR1 LGHNA, CDR2 YNFKEQ. This CDR3 contains 15 residues. Trimming removed 2 bases from V and 3 bases from J; junction bases left unmatched: 6. In nucleotides, the CDR3 is TGTGCCAGCAGCCAAAGACAGGGTAGGGACACTGAAGCTTTCTTT. Translation: CASSQRQGRDTEAFF.

Worth noting for this clone: The junction shows a germline mismatch at one end, possibly a read error. The chain is built from TRBV28 and TRBJ2-6; possible D gene TRBD2, 5 bases. The V gene's germline CDR1 is MDHEN and CDR2 SYDVKM. The CDR3 spans 17 residues. The CDR3 region has the DNA TGTGCCAGCAGTTTAGTCGCAGCCCCCATCGGGGACAACGTCCTGACTTTC. Translated: CASSLVAAPIGDNVLTF.

The rearrangement uses TRBV10-3 and TRBJ1-1; D uncertain. Germline V gene data show CDR1 as ENHRY and CDR2 as SYGVKD. Trimming stripped 0 bases from V and 7 bases from J, with 12 bases between. The length of the CDR3 is 14 residues. As DNA, the CDR3 is TGTGCCATCAGTGAGTCGGAGGGAACTATTGAAGCTTTCTTT. It translates to CAISESEGTIEAFF.

The rearrangement joins TRBV19 to TRBJ1-4, with D possibly matching TRBD1 (6 bases). Trimming cost V 4 bases and J 11 bases, with 17 bases left between them. CDR3 size: 14 residues. The V gene's germline CDR1 is LNHDA and CDR2 SQIVND (reference sequence). CDR3 residues: CASSTAGAWGKLFF. CDR3 bases: TGTGCCAGTAGTACAGCAGGGGCTTGGGGGAAACTGTTTTTT.